The present TCR beta chain was sequenced within a study of shared clonotypes between healthy human individuals. Study-level results: Incomplete sequencing of sorted subsets was indicated by rarefaction despite large depth.

Germline-derived CDR1 and CDR2 are SGHRS and YFSETQ. The germline V and J ends were trimmed by 3 bases and 0 bases, with 6 bases remaining between them. CDR3 length: 13 amino acids. A word on this clone: The antigen is not known. This specimen includes other DNA sequences encoding the same CDR3.

Produced via immunoSEQ multiplex PCR; TCRdb's table is partial and in-frame only. The sample carries 980,000 or so clones, more than 75% recorded once. Sequencing input: memory CD4+ T cells sorted from blood. As to subset: CD45RA-negative fraction. The chain recombines TRBV5-1 with TRBJ1-2, with a tentative D call TRBD1 (5 bases). The clonotype originates from a man in his late teens or twenties in good health. DNA of the CDR3: TGCGCCAGCAGCTCGGGGGCTAACTATGGCTACACCTTC. Its protein product is CASSSGANYGYTF.